These 30 T cell receptor beta chains were sequenced from one sample in a study of OX40 agonist ivuxolimab in advanced cancers. The method was immunoSEQ multiplex PCR; TCRdb's version includes in-frame clones alone and lacks a portion of them. The data contain roughly 65,000 clones, approximately 91% of them singletons. The sample here was CD4+ or CD8+ T cells sorted from blood, taken in a trial of the OX40 agonist ivuxolimab. These receptors came from an adult with an advanced solid tumor such as melanoma, head and neck, liver or kidney cancer.

The J gene is TRBJ2-5, the V gene TRBV18; D remains ambiguous. V shed 5 bases and J shed 1 base, with 8 bases lying between them. The germline V gene encodes CDR1 KGHSH and CDR2 LQKENI. This CDR3 has 13 residues. CDR3 nucleotide sequence: TGTGCCAGCTCAACAGCCCTCCAAGAGACCCAGTACTTC. Its protein product is CASSTALQETQYF.

The gene calls are TRBV6-5 and TRBJ2-7; 10 bases align to TRBD1. V was pared by 2 bases and J by 4 bases, with 5 bases of the junction left unmatched. The CDR3 sequence is 15 residues long. From germline, CDR1 is MNHEY and CDR2 SVGAGI. CDR3 residues: CASSYRDRGEYEQYF. The CDR3 DNA reads TGTGCCAGCAGTTACCGGGACAGGGGAGAGTACGAGCAGTACTTC.

The CDR3 loop is CAWSWQGYNEQFF. The CDR3 bases are TGTGCCTGGAGCTGGCAGGGATACAATGAGCAGTTCTTC. J is TRBJ2-1 and V is TRBV30, with D possibly matching TRBD1 (5 bases). V lost 3 bases to trimming and J lost 4 bases, with 10 bases between them. CDR1 GTSNPN and CDR2 SVGIG come from the germline V gene (reference sequence). This CDR3 spans 13 amino acids.

A single count supports this clone. This chain connects TRBV7-9 to TRBJ2-6; D may match TRBD1 or TRBD2 (5 bases each). V was trimmed by 5 bases and J by 4 bases, leaving 12 bases between them. The CDR3 runs 15 residues. Germline-derived CDR1 and CDR2 are SEHNR and FQNEAQ (reference sequence). The CDR3 coding sequence is TGTGCCAGCAGCCGGGACCCGGCGGGGGCCAACGTCCTGACTTTC. Translating gives CASSRDPAGANVLTF.

The rearrangement joins TRBV7-9 to TRBJ1-2, with 9 bases that match TRBD1. Germline-derived CDR1 and CDR2 are SEHNR and FQNEAQ (reference sequence). V was pared by 6 bases and J by 4 bases, with 6 bases of the junction left unmatched. The CDR3 length is 14 residues. CDR3 in DNA: TGTGCCAGCAGTTCCCCGGGACAGGGCTATGGCTACACCTTC. It codes for CASSSPGQGYGYTF.

The rearrangement joins TRBV15 to TRBJ1-6; no clear D. Germline V gene data show CDR1 as LNHNV and CDR2 as YYDKDF (reference sequence). The CDR3 has 15 amino acids. Trimming removed 0 bases at V and 7 bases at J, with 10 bases between. The CDR3, as DNA: TGTGCCACCAGCAGAGATTACGGAGGGAATTCACCCCTCCACTTT. It translates to CATSRDYGGNSPLHF.

The rearrangement joins TRBV7-9 to TRBJ2-5, with D perhaps matching TRBD2 (5 bases). V lost 5 bases and J lost 4, with 14 bases in between. The CDR3 spans 14 residues. The germline gives CDR1 SEHNR, CDR2 FQNEAQ (reference sequence). Here the CDR3 reads CASSRPHEGETQYF. In nucleotides, the CDR3 is TGTGCCAGCAGCCGCCCGCATGAGGGAGAGACCCAGTACTTC.

The V and J genes are TRBV6-1 and TRBJ1-2; a weak D match, TRBD1 (5 bases). V was clipped by 4 bases and J by 4 bases, with 22 bases between them. The CDR3 covers 17 residues. CDR1 is MNHNS, CDR2 SASEGT, per germline. CDR3 DNA sequence: TGTGCCAGCAGTGCTGGGACCTCCCAGTGGACGGGCTATGGCTACACCTTC. Translating gives CASSAGTSQWTGYGYTF.

The DNA of the CDR3 is TGTGCCAGCAGCACGACAGGGGGTCCCAGTCAGCCCCAGCATTTT. Amino acids: CASSTTGGPSQPQHF. This chain links TRBV9 with TRBJ1-5; TRBD1 agrees at 9 bases. This CDR3 is 15 amino acids long. The V and J ends lost 4 bases and 6 bases, in that order; junction bases with no gene match: 8. CDR1 is SGDLS, CDR2 YYNGEE, per germline.

The chain links TRBV29-1 to TRBJ2-1, with D uncertain. The length of the CDR3 is 12 residues. V lost 7 bases and J lost 6, with 13 bases in between. Germline CDR1 and CDR2: SQVTM and ANQGSEA. The CDR3 sequence is CSAWAVGNEQFF. DNA for the CDR3: TGCAGCGCCTGGGCCGTAGGCAATGAGCAGTTCTTC.

The chain is built from TRBV6-5 and TRBJ2-7; TRBD1 or TRBD2 may be the D gene (5 bases each). The germline V gene has CDR1 MNHEY and CDR2 SVGAGI. The CDR3 extends over 15 amino acids. The V gene lost 0 bases and the J gene lost 6 bases, with 15 bases spanning the gap. CDR3 in amino acids: CASSYSRDPSLEQYF. The CDR3 DNA is TGTGCCAGCAGTTACTCCCGGGACCCCTCTCTCGAGCAGTACTTC.

The chain uses TRBV28 and TRBJ2-7; 8 bases agree with TRBD1. The CDR3 is 15 residues long. Trimming at V came to 6 bases and at J to 4 bases, leaving 11 bases not matched to a gene. CDR1 is MDHEN and CDR2 is SYDVKM in the germline V gene. The CDR3: CASSLPGTGGYEQYF. The CDR3 DNA follows: TGTGCCAGCAGCTTACCCGGGACAGGAGGATACGAGCAGTACTTC.

The J gene is TRBJ1-3, the V gene TRBV25-1; D ambiguous. V was clipped by 1 base and J by 2 bases, with 12 bases between them. The CDR3 extends over 16 amino acids. Germline CDR1 is MGHDK and CDR2 is SYGVNS. The DNA of the CDR3 is TGTGCCAGCAGTGAATCGAGGCAGACCGCTGGAAACACCATATATTTT. Translated, it gives CASSESRQTAGNTIYF.

This chain connects TRBV27 to TRBJ2-7; 7 nucleotides match TRBD1. Germline assignment: CDR1 MNHEY and CDR2 SMNVEV (reference sequence). V lost 6 bases to trimming and J lost 9 bases; unmatched junction nucleotides: 8. The CDR3 is made up of 12 amino acids. Written as DNA, the CDR3 is TGTGCCAGCAGCACTGGACAGGCAAGGCAGTACTTC. Encoded protein: CASSTGQARQYF.

The chain has TRBV7-2 and TRBJ1-1, with D possibly matching TRBD1 (5 bases). This CDR3 has 14 residues. Germline lookup yields CDR1 SGHTA and CDR2 FQGNSA. Trimming shortened V by 7 bases and J by 1 base, and 13 bases separated the two germline ends. CDR3 in amino acids: CASNRRGENTEAFF. The CDR3 coding sequence is TGTGCCAGCAACCGGAGAGGGGAGAACACTGAAGCTTTCTTT.

The chain recombines TRBV19 with TRBJ2-1; maybe TRBD1 (7 bases). The CDR3 spans 15 residues. Germline assignment: CDR1 LNHDA and CDR2 SQIVND (reference sequence). V was trimmed by 6 bases and J by 0 bases, leaving 12 bases between them. This CDR3 is CASRAGGGSYNEQFF. The CDR3 nucleotides read TGTGCCAGTAGAGCAGGGGGAGGCTCCTACAATGAGCAGTTCTTC. The entire variable domain, with the rest obtained from reference TRBV19 and TRBJ2-1, is as follows: DGGITQSPKYLFRKEGQNVTLSCEQNLNHDAMYWYRQDPGQGLRLIYYSQIVNDFQKGDIAEGYSVSREKKESFPLTVTSAQKNPTAFYLCASRAGGGSYNEQFFGPGTRLTVL.

J is TRBJ2-5 and V is TRBV9; D is unresolved. This CDR3 region has 14 residues. Germline V lookup: CDR1 SGDLS, CDR2 YYNGEE. V shed 0 bases and J shed 4 bases, with 10 bases lying between them. This CDR3 is CASSVGMGAETQYF. DNA for the CDR3: TGTGCCAGCAGCGTAGGAATGGGTGCAGAGACCCAGTACTTC.

The chain combines TRBV6-5 with TRBJ2-1, with 7 bases lining up with TRBD1. V shed 5 bases and J 7 bases; nucleotides not matched to a gene: 8. This CDR3 region has 14 residues. Germline loops: CDR1 MNHEY, CDR2 SVGAGI. CDR3 sequence reads: CASSMGQRLNEQFF. The CDR3 nucleotides are TGTGCCAGCAGTATGGGACAGCGGCTGAATGAGCAGTTCTTC.

The rearrangement links TRBV2 to TRBJ1-2; no clear D. Germline loops: CDR1 SNHLY, CDR2 FYNNEI. The CDR3 runs 12 residues. The V gene lost 4 bases and the J gene lost 7 bases, with 10 bases spanning the gap. The CDR3 sequence: CASSVEGFGYTF. For the CDR3, the DNA is TGTGCCAGCAGTGTAGAGGGCTTTGGCTACACCTTC.

CDR3 region: CASSLYGENTEAFF. The CDR3 coding sequence is TGTGCCAGCAGCTTATATGGAGAGAACACTGAAGCTTTCTTT. The chain links TRBV7-9 to TRBJ1-1, with D unclear. Germline CDR1 reads SEHNR; CDR2 reads FQNEAQ (reference sequence). Trimming took 2 bases from V and 1 from J, leaving 8 bases between them. The CDR3 contains 14 residues.

As to this clone: At one of its ends the junction is not consistent with the germline gene, which may arise from a read error. The CDR3, as DNA: TGCGCCAGCAGCCTTCCGGGGGCGAACGCTGAAGCTTTCTTT. This gives the protein CASSLPGANAEAFF. The chain is built from TRBV5-1 and TRBJ1-1; D possibly corresponds to TRBD1 (6 bases). The CDR3 loop spans 14 amino acids. The V gene's germline CDR1 is SGHRS and CDR2 YFSETQ.

The chain carries TRBV5-1 and TRBJ2-2; 8 bases are a match to TRBD1. This CDR3 spans 15 amino acids. Per the germline V gene, CDR1 is SGHRS and CDR2 is YFSETQ. V shed 2 bases and J 5 bases; nucleotides not matched to a gene: 5. The CDR3: CASSFSQGATGELFF. DNA of the CDR3: TGCGCCAGCAGCTTCAGTCAGGGGGCGACCGGGGAGCTGTTTTTT. Drawing the rest from reference TRBV5-1 and TRBJ2-2, the complete variable domain is KAGVTQTPRYLIKTRGQQVTLSCSPISGHRSVSWYQQTPGQGLQFLFEYFSETQRNKGNFPGRFSGRQFSNSRSEMNVSTLELGDSALYLCASSFSQGATGELFFGEGSRLTVL.

The CDR3 region is CASSHTSGPQETQYF. For the CDR3, the DNA is TGTGCCAGCAGTCATACTAGCGGGCCGCAAGAGACCCAGTACTTC. The chain has TRBV28 and TRBJ2-5; the match to TRBD2 covers 9 bases. CDR1 and CDR2 (germline): MDHEN, SYDVKM. V lost 5 bases to trimming and J lost 2 bases; unmatched junction nucleotides: 6. The CDR3 has 15 residues.

V gene TRBV6-5 combines with J gene TRBJ2-2, with unresolved D. Deletions cut 7 bases from V and 1 base from J, with 10 bases between. The CDR3 runs to 14 residues. Germline CDR1 and CDR2: MNHEY and SVGAGI. CDR3 DNA sequence: TGTGCCAGCAACCCGTCGCGGAACACCGGGGAGCTGTTTTTT. Protein: CASNPSRNTGELFF.

The chain is built from TRBV7-3 and TRBJ1-2; D is ambiguous. V shed 0 bases and J shed 7 bases, with 6 bases lying between them. From germline, CDR1 is SGHTA and CDR2 FQGTGA. This CDR3 has 12 residues. The CDR3 DNA reads as TGTGCCAGCAGCTTAACAGGGTCTGGCTACACCTTC. As protein: CASSLTGSGYTF.

The chain recombines TRBV5-1 with TRBJ1-6; 7 bases match TRBD1. Losses at the gene ends were 3 bases for V and 9 bases for J; bases not matched to a gene: 12. CDR3 length: 16 amino acids. Per the germline V gene, CDR1 is SGHRS and CDR2 is YFSETQ. Written as DNA, the CDR3 is TGCGCCAGCAGCTCGCAGGGGGTGGGTGAGAGTTCACCCCTCCACTTT. This translates into CASSSQGVGESSPLHF.

This clone showed up just once. V and J are TRBV2 and TRBJ1-5, with D unresolved. The CDR3 consists of 14 residues. The germline V gene has CDR1 SNHLY and CDR2 FYNNEI. V was cut by 6 bases and J by 0 bases, with 9 bases left in between. For the CDR3, the DNA is TGTGCCAGCAGCGAACCGTATAGCAATCAGCCCCAGCATTTT. Translating it yields CASSEPYSNQPQHF.

The V gene is TRBV5-1, the J gene TRBJ1-2; no definite D call. This CDR3 is built from 16 residues. V lost 0 bases and J lost 0, with 12 bases in between. Germline assignment: CDR1 SGHRS and CDR2 YFSETQ. The CDR3 nucleotides read TGCGCCAGCAGCTTGGGCACAAGAACGACTAACTATGGCTACACCTTC. Protein: CASSLGTRTTNYGYTF.

The chain recombines TRBV6-6 with TRBJ2-5; D possibly corresponds to TRBD2 (6 bases). CDR1 is MNHNY, CDR2 SVGAGI, per germline (reference sequence). There are 14 residues in the CDR3. The ends were cut back, 6 bases at V and 5 bases at J, with 16 bases in the middle. The CDR3, as DNA: TGTGCCAGCAGGGGACTCCTCTCGCGGGAGACCCAGTACTTC. Residues: CASRGLLSRETQYF.

The V and J genes are TRBV5-6 and TRBJ2-5; 9 nucleotides match TRBD2. Germline trimming cut 3 bases from V and 2 bases from J; bases unmatched to any gene: 5. The CDR3 consists of 15 residues. The germline V gene encodes CDR1 SGHDT and CDR2 YYEEEE. The CDR3 reads CASSSQAGGQETQYF. The CDR3 DNA reads TGTGCCAGCAGCTCACAAGCGGGGGGTCAAGAGACCCAGTACTTC.